Given below is one TCR beta chain in context. The antigen is undetermined. This CDR3 has 16 amino acids. V lost 6 bases and J 1 base, leaving 18 bases between the germline ends. Per germline, CDR1 MDHEN and CDR2 SYDVKM. This entry is derived from a study of T cell responses to AZD1222 COVID-19 vaccine. Study findings and constraints: Clonal diversity may have been underestimated, and the donors were mostly white British, with more females than males.

Profiling relied on immunoSEQ multiplex PCR, and the TCRdb table lists in-frame clones only, not all of them. The sample contains approximately 120,000 clones, nearly 90% of which appear only once. Sequencing was performed on peripheral blood, taken on day 0 of MenACWY control vaccination. This TCR was recovered from an adult in good health. V is TRBV28 and J is TRBJ1-1; tentative D call: TRBD1 (6 bases). In DNA, the CDR3 is TGTGCCAGCAGGCCAACCGGACAGCTCAGGAACACTGAAGCTTTCTTT. It codes for CASRPTGQLRNTEAFF.